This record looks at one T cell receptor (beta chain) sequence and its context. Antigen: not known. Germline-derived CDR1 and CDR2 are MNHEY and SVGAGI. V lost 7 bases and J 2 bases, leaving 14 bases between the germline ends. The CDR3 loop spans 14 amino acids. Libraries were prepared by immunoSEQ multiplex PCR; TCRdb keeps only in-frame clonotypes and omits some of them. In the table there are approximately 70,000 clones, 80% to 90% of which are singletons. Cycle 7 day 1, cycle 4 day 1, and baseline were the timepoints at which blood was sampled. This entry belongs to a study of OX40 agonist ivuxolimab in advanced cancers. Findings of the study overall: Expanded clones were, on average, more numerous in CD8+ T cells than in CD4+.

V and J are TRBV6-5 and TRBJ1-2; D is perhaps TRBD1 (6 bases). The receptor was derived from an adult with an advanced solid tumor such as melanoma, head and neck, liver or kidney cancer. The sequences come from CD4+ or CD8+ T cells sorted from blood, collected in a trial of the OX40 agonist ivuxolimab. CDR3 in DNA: TGTGCCAGCACCAGAGGGGGTGCCAACTATGGCTACACCTTC. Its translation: CASTRGGANYGYTF.